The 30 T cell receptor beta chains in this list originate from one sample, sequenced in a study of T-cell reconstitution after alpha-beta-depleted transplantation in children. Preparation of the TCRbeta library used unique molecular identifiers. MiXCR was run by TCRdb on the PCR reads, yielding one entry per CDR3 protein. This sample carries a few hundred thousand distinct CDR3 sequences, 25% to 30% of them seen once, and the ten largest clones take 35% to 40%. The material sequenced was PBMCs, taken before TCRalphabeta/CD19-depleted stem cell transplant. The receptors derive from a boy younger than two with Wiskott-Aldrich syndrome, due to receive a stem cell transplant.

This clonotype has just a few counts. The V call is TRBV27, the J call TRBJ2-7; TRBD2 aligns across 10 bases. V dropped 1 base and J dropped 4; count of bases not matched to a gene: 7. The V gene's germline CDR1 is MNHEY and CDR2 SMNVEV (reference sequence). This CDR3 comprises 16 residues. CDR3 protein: CASSLCFTSGEYEQYF. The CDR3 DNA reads TGTGCCAGCAGTTTATGCTTTACTAGCGGGGAGTACGAGCAGTACTTC.

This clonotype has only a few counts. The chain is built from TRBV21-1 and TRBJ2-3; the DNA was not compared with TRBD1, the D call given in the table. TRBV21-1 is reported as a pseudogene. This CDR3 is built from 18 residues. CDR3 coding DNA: TGTGCCAGCAGCAAAGAGGAGGGGACAGAGAGAAGCACAGATACGCAGTATTTT. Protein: CASSKEEGTERSTDTQYF.

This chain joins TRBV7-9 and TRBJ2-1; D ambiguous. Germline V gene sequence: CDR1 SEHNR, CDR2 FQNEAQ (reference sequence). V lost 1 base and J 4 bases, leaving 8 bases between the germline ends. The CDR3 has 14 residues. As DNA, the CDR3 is TGTGCCAGCAGCTTAGAAAGGCCATACAATGAGCAGTTCTTC. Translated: CASSLERPYNEQFF.

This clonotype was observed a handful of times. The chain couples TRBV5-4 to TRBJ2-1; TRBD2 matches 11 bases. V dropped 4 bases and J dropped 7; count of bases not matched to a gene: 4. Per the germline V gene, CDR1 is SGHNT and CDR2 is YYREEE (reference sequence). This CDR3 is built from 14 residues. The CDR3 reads CASSATSGTNEQFF. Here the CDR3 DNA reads TGTGCCAGCAGCGCGACTAGCGGGACTAATGAGCAGTTCTTC.

The chain's CDR3 is CSVATSGSGTQYF. The DNA of the CDR3 is TGCAGCGTCGCGACTAGCGGGAGTGGCACGCAGTATTTT. The V and J genes are TRBV29-1 and TRBJ2-3; TRBD2 agrees at 12 bases. The V gene end was trimmed by 6 bases and the J gene end by 9 bases; junction bases not matched to a gene: 7. Germline lookup yields CDR1 SQVTM and CDR2 ANQGSEA. The CDR3 contains 13 residues.

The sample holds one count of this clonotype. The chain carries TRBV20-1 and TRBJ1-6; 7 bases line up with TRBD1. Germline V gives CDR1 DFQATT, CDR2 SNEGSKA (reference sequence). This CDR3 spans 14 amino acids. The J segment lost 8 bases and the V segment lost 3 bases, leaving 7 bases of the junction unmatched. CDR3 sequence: CSASPGTADSPLHF. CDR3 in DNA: TGCAGTGCTAGCCCCGGGACAGCTGATTCACCCCTCCACTTT.

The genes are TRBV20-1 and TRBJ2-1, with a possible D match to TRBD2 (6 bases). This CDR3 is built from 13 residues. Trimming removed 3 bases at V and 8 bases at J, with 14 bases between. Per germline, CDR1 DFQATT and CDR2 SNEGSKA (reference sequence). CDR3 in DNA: TGCAGTGCTAGGAGGCTCCCGGGAGATGAGCAGTTCTTC. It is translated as CSARRLPGDEQFF.

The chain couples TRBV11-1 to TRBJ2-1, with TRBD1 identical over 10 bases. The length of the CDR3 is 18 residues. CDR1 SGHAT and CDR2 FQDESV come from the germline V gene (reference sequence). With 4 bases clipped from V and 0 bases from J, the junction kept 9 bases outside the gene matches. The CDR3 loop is CASSSGQGFAGSYNEQFF. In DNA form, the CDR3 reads TGTGCCAGCAGCTCGGGACAGGGGTTCGCGGGCTCCTACAATGAGCAGTTCTTC.

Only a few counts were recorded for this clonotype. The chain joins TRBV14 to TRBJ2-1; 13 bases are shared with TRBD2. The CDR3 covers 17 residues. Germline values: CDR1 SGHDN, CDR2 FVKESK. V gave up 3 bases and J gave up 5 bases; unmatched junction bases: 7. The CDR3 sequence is CASSHRTSGGLDNEQFF. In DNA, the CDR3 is TGTGCCAGCAGCCACCGGACTAGCGGGGGATTAGACAATGAGCAGTTCTTC.

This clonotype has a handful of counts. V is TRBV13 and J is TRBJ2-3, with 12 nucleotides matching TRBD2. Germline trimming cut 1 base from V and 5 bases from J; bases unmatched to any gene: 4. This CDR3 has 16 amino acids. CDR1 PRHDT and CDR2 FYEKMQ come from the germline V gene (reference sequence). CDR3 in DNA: TGTGCCAGCAGCTTAGAGACTAGCGGGAGAGGAGATACGCAGTATTTT. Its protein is CASSLETSGRGDTQYF.

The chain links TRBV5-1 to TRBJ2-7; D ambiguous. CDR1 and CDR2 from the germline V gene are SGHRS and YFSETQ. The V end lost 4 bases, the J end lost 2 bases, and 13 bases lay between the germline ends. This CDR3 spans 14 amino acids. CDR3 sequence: CASSPQENTYEQYF. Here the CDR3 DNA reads TGCGCCAGCAGCCCCCAAGAGAACACCTACGAGCAGTACTTC.

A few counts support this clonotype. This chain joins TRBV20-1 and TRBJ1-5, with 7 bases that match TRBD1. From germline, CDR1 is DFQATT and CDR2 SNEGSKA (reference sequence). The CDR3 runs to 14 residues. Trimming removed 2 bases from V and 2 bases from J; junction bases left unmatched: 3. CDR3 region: CSARNTGGNQPQHF. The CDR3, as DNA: TGCAGTGCTAGAAATACAGGGGGCAATCAGCCCCAGCATTTT.

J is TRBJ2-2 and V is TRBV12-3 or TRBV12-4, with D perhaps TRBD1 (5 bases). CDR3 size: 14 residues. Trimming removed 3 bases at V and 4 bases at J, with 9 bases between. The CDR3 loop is CASSFQGPTGELFF. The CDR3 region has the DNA TGTGCCAGCAGTTTCCAGGGTCCCACCGGGGAGCTGTTTTTT.

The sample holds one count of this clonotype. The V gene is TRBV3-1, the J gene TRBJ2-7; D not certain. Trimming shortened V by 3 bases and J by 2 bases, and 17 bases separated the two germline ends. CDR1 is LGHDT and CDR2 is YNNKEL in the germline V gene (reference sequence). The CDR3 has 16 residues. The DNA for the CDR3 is TGTGCCAGCAGCCAGAACCAGGCTCGGTATCCCTACGAGCAGTACTTC. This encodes CASSQNQARYPYEQYF.

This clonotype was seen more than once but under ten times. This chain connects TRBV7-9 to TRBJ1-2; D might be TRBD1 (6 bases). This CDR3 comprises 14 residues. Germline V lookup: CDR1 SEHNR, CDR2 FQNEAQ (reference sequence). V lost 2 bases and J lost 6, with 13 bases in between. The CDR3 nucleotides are TGTGCCAGCAGCTTATGGACAGCGTCTAATGGCTACACCTTC. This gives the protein CASSLWTASNGYTF.

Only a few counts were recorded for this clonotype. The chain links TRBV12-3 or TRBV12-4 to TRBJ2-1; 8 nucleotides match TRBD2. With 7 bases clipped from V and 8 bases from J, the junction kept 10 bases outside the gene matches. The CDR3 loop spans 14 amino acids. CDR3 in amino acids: CASTLTGGPYEQFF. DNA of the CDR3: TGTGCCAGCACCCTGACGGGAGGGCCGTATGAGCAGTTCTTC.

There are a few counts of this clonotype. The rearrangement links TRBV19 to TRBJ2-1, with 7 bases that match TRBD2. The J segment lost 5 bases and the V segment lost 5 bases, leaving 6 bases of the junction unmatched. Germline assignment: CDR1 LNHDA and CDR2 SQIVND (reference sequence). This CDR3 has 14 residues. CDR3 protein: CASSLASGNNEQFF. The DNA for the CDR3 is TGTGCCAGTAGTTTGGCTAGCGGAAACAATGAGCAGTTCTTC.

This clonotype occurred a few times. The CDR3 DNA is TGTGCCAGCAGCCACCGGCGGGGGCAGGGAAACACCATATATTTT. Its protein is CASSHRRGQGNTIYF. The chain has TRBV6-1 and TRBJ1-3, with D possibly being TRBD1 (6 bases). CDR3 length: 15 residues. The germline gives CDR1 MNHNS, CDR2 SASEGT. Trimming removed 6 bases at V and 4 bases at J, with 16 bases between.

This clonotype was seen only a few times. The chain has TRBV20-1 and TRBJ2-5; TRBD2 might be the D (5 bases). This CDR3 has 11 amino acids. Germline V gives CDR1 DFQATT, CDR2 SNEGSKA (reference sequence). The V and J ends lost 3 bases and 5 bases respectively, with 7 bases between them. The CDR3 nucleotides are TGCAGTGCTAGGAGGGATGAGACCCAGTACTTC. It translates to CSARRDETQYF.

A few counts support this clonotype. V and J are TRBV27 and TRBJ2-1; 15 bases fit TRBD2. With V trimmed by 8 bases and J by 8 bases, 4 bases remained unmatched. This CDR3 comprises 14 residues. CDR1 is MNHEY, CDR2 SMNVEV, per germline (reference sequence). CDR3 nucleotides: TGTGCCAGCCGGACTAGCGGGAGGGGGCATGAGCAGTTCTTC. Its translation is CASRTSGRGHEQFF.

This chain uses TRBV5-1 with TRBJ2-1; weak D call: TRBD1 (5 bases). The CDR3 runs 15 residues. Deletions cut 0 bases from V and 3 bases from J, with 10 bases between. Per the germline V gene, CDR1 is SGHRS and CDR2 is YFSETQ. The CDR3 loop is CASSLDRPGYNEQFF. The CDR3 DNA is TGCGCCAGCAGCTTGGACAGGCCTGGCTACAATGAGCAGTTCTTC.

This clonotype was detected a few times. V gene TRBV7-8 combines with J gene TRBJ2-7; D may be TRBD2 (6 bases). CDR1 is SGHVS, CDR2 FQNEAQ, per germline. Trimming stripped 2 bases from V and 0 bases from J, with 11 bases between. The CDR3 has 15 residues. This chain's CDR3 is CASSLKAGFSYEQYF. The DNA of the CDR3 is TGTGCCAGCAGCTTAAAGGCGGGGTTCTCCTACGAGCAGTACTTC.

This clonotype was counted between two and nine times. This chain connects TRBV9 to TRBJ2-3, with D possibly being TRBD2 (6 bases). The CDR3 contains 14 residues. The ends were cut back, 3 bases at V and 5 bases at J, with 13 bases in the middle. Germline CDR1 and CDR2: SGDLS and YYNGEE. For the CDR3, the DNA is TGTGCCAGCAGCGATCTAGCGTCGGTAGATACGCAGTATTTT. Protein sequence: CASSDLASVDTQYF.

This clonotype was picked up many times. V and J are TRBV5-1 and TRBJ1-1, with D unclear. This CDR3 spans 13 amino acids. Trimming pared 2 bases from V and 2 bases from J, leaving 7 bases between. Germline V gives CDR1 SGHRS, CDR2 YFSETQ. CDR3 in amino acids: CASSFSENTEAFF. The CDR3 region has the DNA TGCGCCAGCAGCTTCTCGGAAAACACTGAAGCTTTCTTT. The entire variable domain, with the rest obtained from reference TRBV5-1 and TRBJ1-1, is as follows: KAGVTQTPRYLIKTRGQQVTLSCSPISGHRSVSWYQQTPGQGLQFLFEYFSETQRNKGNFPGRFSGRQFSNSRSEMNVSTLELGDSALYLCASSFSENTEAFFGQGTRLTVV.

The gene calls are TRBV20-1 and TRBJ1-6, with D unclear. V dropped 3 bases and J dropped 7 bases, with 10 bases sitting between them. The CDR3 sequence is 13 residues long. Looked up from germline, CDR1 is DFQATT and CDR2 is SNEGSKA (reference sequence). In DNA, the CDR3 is TGCAGTGCTAGGCCCAACTACAATTCACCCCTCCACTTT. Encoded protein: CSARPNYNSPLHF.

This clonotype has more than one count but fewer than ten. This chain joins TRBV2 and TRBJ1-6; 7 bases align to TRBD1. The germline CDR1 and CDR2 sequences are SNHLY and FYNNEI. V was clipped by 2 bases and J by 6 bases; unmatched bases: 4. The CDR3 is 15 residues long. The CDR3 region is CASSEQGTANSPLHF. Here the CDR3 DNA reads TGTGCCAGCAGTGAACAAGGGACAGCTAATTCACCCCTCCACTTT.

CDR3 in amino acids: CASGPGTSIRDTQYF. The CDR3 DNA reads as TGTGCCAGCGGCCCGGGGACTAGCATTAGAGATACGCAGTATTTT. V is TRBV2 and J is TRBJ2-3, with 9 bases lining up with TRBD2. Germline trimming cut 8 bases from V and 5 bases from J; bases unmatched to any gene: 11. The CDR3 is 15 amino acids. CDR1 and CDR2 (germline): SNHLY, FYNNEI.

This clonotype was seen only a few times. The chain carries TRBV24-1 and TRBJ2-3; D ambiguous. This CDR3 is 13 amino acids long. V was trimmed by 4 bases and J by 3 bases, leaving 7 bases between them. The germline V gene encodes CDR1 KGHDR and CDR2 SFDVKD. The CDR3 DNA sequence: TGTGCCACCAGTGAAGAAAAAACAGATACGCAGTATTTT. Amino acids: CATSEEKTDTQYF.

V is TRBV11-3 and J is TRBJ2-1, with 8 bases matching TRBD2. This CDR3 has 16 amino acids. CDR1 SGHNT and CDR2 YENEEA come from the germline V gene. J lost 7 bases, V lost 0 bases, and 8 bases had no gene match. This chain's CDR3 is CASSLDLTASGNEQFF. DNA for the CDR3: TGTGCCAGCAGCTTAGATCTAACGGCTAGCGGGAATGAGCAGTTCTTC.

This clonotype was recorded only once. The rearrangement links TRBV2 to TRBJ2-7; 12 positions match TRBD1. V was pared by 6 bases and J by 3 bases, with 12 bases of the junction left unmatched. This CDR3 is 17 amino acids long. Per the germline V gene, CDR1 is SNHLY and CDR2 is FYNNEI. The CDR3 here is CASRGTGGRSFFYEQYF. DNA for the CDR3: TGTGCCAGCAGGGGGACAGGGGGCCGTAGTTTCTTCTACGAGCAGTACTTC. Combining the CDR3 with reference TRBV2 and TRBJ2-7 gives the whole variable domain EPEVTQTPSHQVTQMGQEVILRCVPISNHLYFYWYRQILGQKVEFLVSFYNNEISEKSEIFDDQFSVERPDGSNFTLKIRSTKLEDSAMYFCASRGTGGRSFFYEQYFGPGTRLTVT.